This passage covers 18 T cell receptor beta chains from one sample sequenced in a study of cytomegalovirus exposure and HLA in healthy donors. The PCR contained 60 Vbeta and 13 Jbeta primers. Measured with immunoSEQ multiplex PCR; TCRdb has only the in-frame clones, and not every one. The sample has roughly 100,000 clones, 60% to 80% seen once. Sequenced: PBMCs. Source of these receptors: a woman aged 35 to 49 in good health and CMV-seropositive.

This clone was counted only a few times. The CDR3 loop reads CASSYNGVGTEAFF. The CDR3 bases are TGTGCCAGCAGTTACAACGGGGTCGGGACTGAAGCTTTCTTT. The chain recombines TRBV6-5 with TRBJ1-1; D is unresolved. V was cut by 2 bases and J by 5 bases, with 12 bases left in between. The germline gives CDR1 MNHEY, CDR2 SVGAGI. The CDR3 has 14 residues.

The DNA for the CDR3 is TGTGCCAGCAGACGTGGGGGGGCCTACGAGCAGTACTTC. It codes for CASRRGGAYEQYF. The chain is built from TRBV28 and TRBJ2-7, with 7 bases that match TRBD2. The CDR3 sequence is 13 residues long. Germline V gene data show CDR1 as MDHEN and CDR2 as SYDVKM. J gave up 2 bases and V 6 bases, and 4 bases lay outside the gene matches.

CDR3 sequence (DNA): TGTGCCAGCAGCCCCGTTTTTAAAAAAGAGACCCAGTACTTC. Translated, it gives CASSPVFKKETQYF. The V and J genes are TRBV7-2 and TRBJ2-5; no clear D. Germline V gives CDR1 SGHTA, CDR2 FQGNSA. Trimming removed 5 bases from V and 3 bases from J, with 13 bases in between. This CDR3 has 14 residues.

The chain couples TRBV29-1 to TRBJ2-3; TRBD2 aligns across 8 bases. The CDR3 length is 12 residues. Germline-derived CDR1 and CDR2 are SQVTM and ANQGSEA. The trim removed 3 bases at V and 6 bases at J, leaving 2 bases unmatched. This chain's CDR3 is CSVESSGDTQYF. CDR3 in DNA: TGCAGCGTTGAGTCTAGCGGGGATACGCAGTATTTT.

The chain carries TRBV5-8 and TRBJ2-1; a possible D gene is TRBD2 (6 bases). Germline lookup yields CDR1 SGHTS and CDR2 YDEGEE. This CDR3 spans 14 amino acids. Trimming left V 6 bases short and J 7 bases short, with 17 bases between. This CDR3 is CASTAYDRGNEQFF. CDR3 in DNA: TGTGCCAGCACCGCTTATGACCGGGGGAATGAGCAGTTCTTC.

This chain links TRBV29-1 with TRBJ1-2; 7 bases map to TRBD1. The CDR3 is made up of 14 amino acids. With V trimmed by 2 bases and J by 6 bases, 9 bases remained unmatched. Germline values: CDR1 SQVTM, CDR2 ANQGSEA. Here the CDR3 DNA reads TGCAGCGTTGAACCCACAGGGGAACTTGATGGCTACACCTTC. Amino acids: CSVEPTGELDGYTF.

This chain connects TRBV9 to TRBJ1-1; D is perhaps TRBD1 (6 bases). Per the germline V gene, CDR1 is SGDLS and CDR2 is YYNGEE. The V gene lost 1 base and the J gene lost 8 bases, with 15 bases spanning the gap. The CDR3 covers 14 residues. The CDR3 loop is CASSVLVGTQEAFF. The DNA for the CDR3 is TGTGCCAGCAGCGTATTGGTCGGGACACAAGAAGCTTTCTTT. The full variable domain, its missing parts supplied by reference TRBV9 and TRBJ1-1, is DSGVTQTPKHLITATGQRVTLRCSPRSGDLSVYWYQQSLDQGLQFLIQYYNGEERAKGNILERFSAQQFPDLHSELNLSSLELGDSALYFCASSVLVGTQEAFFGQGTRLTVV.

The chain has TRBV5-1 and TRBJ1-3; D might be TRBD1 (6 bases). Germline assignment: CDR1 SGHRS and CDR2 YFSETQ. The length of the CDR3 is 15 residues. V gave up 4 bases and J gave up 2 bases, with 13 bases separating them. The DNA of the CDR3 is TGCGCCAGCAGCCAAACGACAGGTGCTGGAAACACCATATATTTT. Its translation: CASSQTTGAGNTIYF.

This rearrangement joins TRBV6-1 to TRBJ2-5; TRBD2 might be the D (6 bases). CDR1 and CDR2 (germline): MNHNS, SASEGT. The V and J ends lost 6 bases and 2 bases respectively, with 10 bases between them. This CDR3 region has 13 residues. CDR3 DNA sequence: TGTGCCAGCAGCGAGCGGGTACAAGAGACCCAGTACTTC. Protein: CASSERVQETQYF.

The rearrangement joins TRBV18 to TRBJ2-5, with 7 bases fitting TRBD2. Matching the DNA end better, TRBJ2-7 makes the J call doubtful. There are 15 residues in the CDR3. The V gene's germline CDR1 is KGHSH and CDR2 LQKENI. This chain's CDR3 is CASSPKAGATYEQYF. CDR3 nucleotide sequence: TGTGCCAGCTCACCAAAGGCGGGAGCTACCTACGAGCAGTACTTC.

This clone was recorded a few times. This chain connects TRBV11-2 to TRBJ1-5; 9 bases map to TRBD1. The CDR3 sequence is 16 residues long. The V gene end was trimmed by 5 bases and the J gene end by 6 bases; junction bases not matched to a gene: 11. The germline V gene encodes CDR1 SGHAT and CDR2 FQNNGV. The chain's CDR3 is CASSLTRDRAGQPQHF. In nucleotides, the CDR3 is TGTGCCAGCAGCCTCACCCGGGACAGGGCTGGTCAGCCCCAGCATTTT. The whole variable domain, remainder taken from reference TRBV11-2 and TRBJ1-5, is EAGVAQSPRYKIIEKRQSVAFWCNPISGHATLYWYQQILGQGPKLLIQFQNNGVVDDSQLPKDRFSAERLKGVDSTLKIQPAKLEDSAVYLCASSLTRDRAGQPQHFGDGTRLSIL.

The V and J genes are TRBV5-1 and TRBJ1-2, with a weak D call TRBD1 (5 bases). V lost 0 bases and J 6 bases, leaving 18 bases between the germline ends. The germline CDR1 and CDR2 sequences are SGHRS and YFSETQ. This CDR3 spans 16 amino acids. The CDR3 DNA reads TGCGCCAGCAGCTTGGATGTAATGGAGGGACTACATGGCTACACCTTC. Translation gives CASSLDVMEGLHGYTF.

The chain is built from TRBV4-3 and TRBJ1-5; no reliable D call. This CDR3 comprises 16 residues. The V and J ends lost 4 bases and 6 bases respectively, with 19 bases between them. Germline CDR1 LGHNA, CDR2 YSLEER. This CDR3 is CASSPSPLQGVQPQHF. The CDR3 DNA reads TGCGCCAGCAGCCCCTCGCCCCTACAAGGAGTTCAGCCCCAGCATTTT.

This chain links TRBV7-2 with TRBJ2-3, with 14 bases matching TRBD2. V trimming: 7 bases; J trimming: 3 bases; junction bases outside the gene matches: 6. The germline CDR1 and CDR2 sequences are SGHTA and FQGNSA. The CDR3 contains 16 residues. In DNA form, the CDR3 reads TGTGCCAGCACCAGGACTAGCGGGGGGATTACAGATACGCAGTATTTT. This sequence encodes CASTRTSGGITDTQYF.

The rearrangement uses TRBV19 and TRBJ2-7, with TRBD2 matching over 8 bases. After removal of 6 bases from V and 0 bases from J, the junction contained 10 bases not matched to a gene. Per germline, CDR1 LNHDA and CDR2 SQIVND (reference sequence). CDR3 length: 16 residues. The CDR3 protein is CASSNPGGPSSYEQYF. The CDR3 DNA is TGTGCCAGTAGCAACCCGGGGGGGCCGTCCTCCTACGAGCAGTACTTC.

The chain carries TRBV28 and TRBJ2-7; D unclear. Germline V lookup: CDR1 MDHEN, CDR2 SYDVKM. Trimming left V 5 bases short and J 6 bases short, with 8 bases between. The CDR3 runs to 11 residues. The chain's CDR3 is CASSPSSEQYF. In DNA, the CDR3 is TGTGCCAGCAGTCCCTCCAGCGAGCAGTACTTC.

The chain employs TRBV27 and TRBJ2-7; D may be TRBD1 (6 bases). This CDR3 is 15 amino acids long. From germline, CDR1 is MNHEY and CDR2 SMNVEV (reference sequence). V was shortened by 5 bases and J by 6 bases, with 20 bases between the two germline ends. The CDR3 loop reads CASSARDTKGGEQYF. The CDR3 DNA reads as TGTGCCAGCAGTGCCCGGGACACAAAAGGGGGCGAGCAGTACTTC.

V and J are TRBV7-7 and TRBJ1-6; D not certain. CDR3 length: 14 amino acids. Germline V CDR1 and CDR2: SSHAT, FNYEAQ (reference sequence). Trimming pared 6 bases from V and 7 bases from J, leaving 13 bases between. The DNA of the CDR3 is TGTGCCAGCAGGAAAGAGAGGATGAATTCACCCCTCCACTTT. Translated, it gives CASRKERMNSPLHF.